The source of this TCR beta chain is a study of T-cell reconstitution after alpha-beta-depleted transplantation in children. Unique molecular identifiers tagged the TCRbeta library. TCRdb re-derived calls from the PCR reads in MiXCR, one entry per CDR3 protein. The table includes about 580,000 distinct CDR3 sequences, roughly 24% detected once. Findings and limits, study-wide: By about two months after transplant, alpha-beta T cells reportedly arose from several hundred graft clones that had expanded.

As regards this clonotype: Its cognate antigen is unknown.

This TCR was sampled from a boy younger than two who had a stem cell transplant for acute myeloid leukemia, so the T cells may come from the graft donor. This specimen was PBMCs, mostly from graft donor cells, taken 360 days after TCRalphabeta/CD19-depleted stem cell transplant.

The CDR3 sequence is CASSTSAVQPQHF. The DNA of the CDR3 is TGTGCCAGCAGCACCAGCGCGGTTCAGCCCCAGCATTTT. This sequence joins TRBV7-9 and TRBJ1-5; D unclear. Germline V lookup: CDR1 SEHNR, CDR2 FQNEAQ (reference sequence). The CDR3 length is 13 residues. Trimming took 5 bases from V and 6 from J, leaving 11 bases between them. The whole variable domain, filled in from reference TRBV7-9 and TRBJ1-5, reads DTGVSQNPRHKITKRGQNVTFRCDPISEHNRLYWYRQTLGQGPEFLTYFQNEAQLEKSRLLSDRFSAERPKGSFSTLEIQRTEQGDSAMYLCASSTSAVQPQHFGDGTRLSIL.